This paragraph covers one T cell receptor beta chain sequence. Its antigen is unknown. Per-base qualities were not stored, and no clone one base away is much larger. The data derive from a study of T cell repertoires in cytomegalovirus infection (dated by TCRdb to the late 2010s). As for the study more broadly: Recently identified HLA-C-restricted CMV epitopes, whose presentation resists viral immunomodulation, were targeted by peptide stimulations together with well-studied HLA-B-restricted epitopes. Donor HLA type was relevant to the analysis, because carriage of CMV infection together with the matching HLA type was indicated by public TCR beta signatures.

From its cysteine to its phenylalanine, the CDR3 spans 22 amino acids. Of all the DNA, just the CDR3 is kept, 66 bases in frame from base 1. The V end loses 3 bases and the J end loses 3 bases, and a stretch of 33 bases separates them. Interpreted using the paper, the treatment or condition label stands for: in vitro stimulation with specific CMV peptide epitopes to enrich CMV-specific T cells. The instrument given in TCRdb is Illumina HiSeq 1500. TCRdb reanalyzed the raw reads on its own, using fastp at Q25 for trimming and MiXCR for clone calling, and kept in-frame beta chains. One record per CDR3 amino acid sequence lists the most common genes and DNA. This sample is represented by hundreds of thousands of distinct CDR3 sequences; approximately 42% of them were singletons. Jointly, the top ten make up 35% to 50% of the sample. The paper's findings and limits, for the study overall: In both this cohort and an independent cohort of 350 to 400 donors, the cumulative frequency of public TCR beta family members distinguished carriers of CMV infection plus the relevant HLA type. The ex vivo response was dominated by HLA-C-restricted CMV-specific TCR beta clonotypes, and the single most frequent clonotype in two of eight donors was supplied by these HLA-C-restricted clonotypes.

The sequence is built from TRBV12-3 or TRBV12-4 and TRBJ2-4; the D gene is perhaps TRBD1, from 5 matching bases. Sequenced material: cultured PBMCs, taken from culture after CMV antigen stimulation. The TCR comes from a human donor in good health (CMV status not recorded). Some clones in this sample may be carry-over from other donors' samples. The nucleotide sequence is TGTGCCAGCAGTTTGGGTTGGGGCCGGAGACAGTGGGTTGAGTGGGGCAAAAACATTCAGTACTTC. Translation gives CASSLGWGRRQWVEWGKNIQYF.